Below are 13 T cell receptor beta chains sequenced from a single sample in a study of Ad26.COV2.S vaccination and SARS-CoV-2 variants. Profiled with immunoSEQ multiplex PCR; TCRdb holds only in-frame clones, not every one. The data hold around 250,000 clones, with about 83% observed a single time. Treatment in this sample: over 15 received Ad26.COV2.S at low or high dose, single or two shots; a few received placebo; per-sample allocation not given. Material that was analyzed had been drawn on day 63 after the first vaccine or placebo injection. This material consisted of peripheral blood, taken in a trial of Ad26.COV2.S vaccine versus placebo. The receptors here all came from a person between 18 and 65 years old who received the Ad26.COV2.S COVID-19 vaccine or a placebo.

The chain recombines TRBV6-5 with TRBJ1-1; no reliable D call. This CDR3 is 14 amino acids long. The germline V gene encodes CDR1 MNHEY and CDR2 SVGAGI. V was pared by 6 bases and J by 2 bases, with 13 bases between. DNA for the CDR3: TGTGCCAGCAGCGTCACCTCGAAAAACACTGAAGCTTTCTTT. Protein product: CASSVTSKNTEAFF.

This chain connects TRBV19 to TRBJ1-1; TRBD1 might be the D (5 bases). CDR1 LNHDA and CDR2 SQIVND come from the germline V gene (reference sequence). This CDR3 is built from 13 residues. Deletions cut 4 bases from V and 10 bases from J, with 16 bases between. This CDR3 is CASSKSGEEGAFF. As DNA, the CDR3 is TGTGCCAGTAGTAAATCGGGGGAGGAGGGAGCTTTCTTT.

In its sample, this clone was seen once. The gene calls are TRBV6-6 and TRBJ2-4, with 8 bases aligning to TRBD1. With 5 bases clipped from V and 0 bases from J, the junction kept 15 bases outside the gene matches. This CDR3 region has 19 residues. From germline, CDR1 is MNHNY and CDR2 SVGAGI (reference sequence). CDR3 protein: CASSPKGPGGLIAKNIQYF. The CDR3 DNA is TGTGCCAGCAGTCCAAAGGGACCAGGGGGCCTCATAGCCAAAAACATTCAGTACTTC.

The chain couples TRBV7-3 to TRBJ2-7, with 11 bases identical to TRBD2. The CDR3 sequence is 16 residues long. The germline CDR1 and CDR2 sequences are SGHTA and FQGTGA. The CDR3 nucleotides are TGTGCGGGGGGACTAGCGGAGGAAGGTCCCACCTACGAGCAGTACGTC. It translates to CAGGLAEEGPTYEQYV.

This clone has only a few counts. V and J are TRBV6-5 and TRBJ2-7; 7 bases are shared with TRBD2. V was pared by 6 bases and J by 2 bases, with 4 bases of the junction left unmatched. This CDR3 contains 13 residues. Germline assignment: CDR1 MNHEY and CDR2 SVGAGI. As DNA, the CDR3 is TGTGCCAGCAGGAGACTAGCAGCCTACGAGCAGTACGTC. Amino acids: CASRRLAAYEQYV.

The chain couples TRBV7-2 to TRBJ1-5; 7 bases map to TRBD1. The V gene end was trimmed by 6 bases and the J gene end by 2 bases; junction bases not matched to a gene: 7. Germline CDR1 reads SGHTA; CDR2 reads FQGNSA. This CDR3 spans 15 amino acids. The CDR3 region is CASRLDRAGNQPQHF. CDR3 bases: TGTGCCAGCAGACTAGACAGGGCGGGCAATCAGCCCCAGCATTTT.

V gene TRBV14 combines with J gene TRBJ2-5, with a tentative D call TRBD1 (7 bases). This CDR3 comprises 13 residues. Germline V lookup: CDR1 SGHDN, CDR2 FVKESK. V was trimmed by 6 bases and J by 7 bases, leaving 15 bases between them. This CDR3 is CASSPGGYGTQYF. For the CDR3, the DNA is TGTGCCAGCAGTCCAGGGGGGTACGGGACCCAGTACTTC.

The sample holds one count of this clone. The V gene is TRBV7-2, the J gene TRBJ2-1, with a weak D call TRBD1 (5 bases). Trimming shortened V by 5 bases and J by 8 bases, and 25 bases separated the two germline ends. CDR1 and CDR2 (germline): SGHTA, FQGNSA. The CDR3 is made up of 17 amino acids. CDR3: CASSPPRSVGRVDEQFF. DNA of the CDR3: TGTGCCAGCAGCCCTCCGCGGTCCGTGGGCAGGGTAGATGAGCAGTTCTTC. Looking up the rest from reference TRBV7-2 and TRBJ2-1 gives the full variable domain: GAGVSQSPSNKVTEKGKDVELRCDPISGHTALYWYRQSLGQGLEFLIYFQGNSAPDKSGLPSDRFSAERTGGSVSTLTIQRTQQEDSAVYLCASSPPRSVGRVDEQFFGPGTRLTVL.

The CDR3 nucleotides read TGCGCCAGCAGCTTAAAAACAGGGGAAAGCTCCTATAATTCACCCCTCCACTTT. It encodes CASSLKTGESSYNSPLHF. The V and J genes are TRBV4-1 and TRBJ1-6; 7 bases are a match to TRBD1. Germline V gene data show CDR1 as MGHRA and CDR2 as YSYEKL. The CDR3 totals 18 residues. The ends lost 5 bases at V and 0 bases at J; junction bases unmatched: 10.

V gene TRBV7-2 combines with J gene TRBJ1-4; TRBD1 is a possible D gene (6 bases). V lost 8 bases and J lost 8, with 15 bases in between. There are 13 residues in the CDR3. Germline V gives CDR1 SGHTA, CDR2 FQGNSA. CDR3 nucleotides: TGTGCCAGCGCCCAGGGGTCTCGGGAAAAACTGTTTTTT. Residues: CASAQGSREKLFF.

This clone was recorded once. The V call is TRBV27, the J call TRBJ1-5, with 8 bases matching TRBD1. The CDR3 is 14 amino acids. Trimming cost V 5 bases and J 1 base; bases outside gene matches: 1. Looked up from germline, CDR1 is MNHEY and CDR2 is SMNVEV (reference sequence). This chain's CDR3 is CASSGQGSNQPQHF. For the CDR3, the DNA is TGTGCCAGCAGTGGACAGGGAAGCAATCAGCCCCAGCATTTT.

The V gene is TRBV4-3, the J gene TRBJ2-1, with unresolved D. Germline V gives CDR1 LGHNA, CDR2 YSLEER. Trimming removed 1 base from V and 0 bases from J, with 10 bases in between. CDR3 length: 16 residues. The CDR3 nucleotides read TGCGCCAGCAGCCAAGGATCTTCCAGCTCCTACAATGAGCAGTTCTTC. This encodes CASSQGSSSSYNEQFF.

V and J are TRBV9 and TRBJ2-2; D may be TRBD2 (7 bases). The CDR3 runs to 14 residues. Germline lookup yields CDR1 SGDLS and CDR2 YYNGEE. V was pared by 0 bases and J by 6 bases, with 9 bases between. Here the CDR3 DNA reads TGTGCCAGCAGCGTAGACGGGGGGCCCGGGGAGCTGTTTTTT. It encodes CASSVDGGPGELFF.